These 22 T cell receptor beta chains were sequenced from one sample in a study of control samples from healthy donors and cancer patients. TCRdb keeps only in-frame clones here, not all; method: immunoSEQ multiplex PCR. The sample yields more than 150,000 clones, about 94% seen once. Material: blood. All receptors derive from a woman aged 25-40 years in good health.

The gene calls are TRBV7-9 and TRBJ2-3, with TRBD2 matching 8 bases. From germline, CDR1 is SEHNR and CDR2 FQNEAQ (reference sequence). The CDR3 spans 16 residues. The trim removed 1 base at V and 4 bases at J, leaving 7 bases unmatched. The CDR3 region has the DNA TGTGCCAGCAGCTTAGGCTTGGCGGGAGGTTCAGATACGCAGTATTTT. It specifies CASSLGLAGGSDTQYF.

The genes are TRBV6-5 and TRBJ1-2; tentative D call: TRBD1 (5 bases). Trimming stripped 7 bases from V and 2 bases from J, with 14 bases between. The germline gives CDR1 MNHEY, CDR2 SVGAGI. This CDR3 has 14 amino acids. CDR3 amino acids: CASKFTGNNYGYTF. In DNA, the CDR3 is TGTGCCAGCAAGTTCACAGGAAACAACTATGGCTACACCTTC.

This CDR3 is CASSLIAQGEQYF. CDR3 sequence (DNA): TGTGCCAGCAGCTTAATCGCCCAGGGGGAGCAGTACTTC. The chain carries TRBV7-2 and TRBJ2-7; D is perhaps TRBD1 (6 bases). The CDR3 consists of 13 residues. In germline, CDR1 is SGHTA, CDR2 FQGNSA. The V gene lost 2 bases and the J gene lost 7 bases, with 12 bases spanning the gap.

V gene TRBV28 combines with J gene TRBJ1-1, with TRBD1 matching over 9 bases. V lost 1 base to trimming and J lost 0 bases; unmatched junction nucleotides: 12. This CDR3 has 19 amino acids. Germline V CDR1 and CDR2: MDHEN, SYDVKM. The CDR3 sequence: CASSLSGQGPVYLNTEAFF. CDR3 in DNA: TGTGCCAGCAGTTTATCCGGACAGGGGCCTGTATACTTGAACACTGAAGCTTTCTTT.

This CDR3 reads CASSRGQGTGELFF. The CDR3 nucleotides are TGTGCCAGTAGTAGGGGACAGGGAACCGGGGAGCTGTTTTTT. J is TRBJ2-2 and V is TRBV19, with TRBD1 matching 9 bases. The CDR3 consists of 14 residues. The germline V gene has CDR1 LNHDA and CDR2 SQIVND (reference sequence). J was trimmed by 5 bases and V by 4 bases; bases with no gene match: 2.

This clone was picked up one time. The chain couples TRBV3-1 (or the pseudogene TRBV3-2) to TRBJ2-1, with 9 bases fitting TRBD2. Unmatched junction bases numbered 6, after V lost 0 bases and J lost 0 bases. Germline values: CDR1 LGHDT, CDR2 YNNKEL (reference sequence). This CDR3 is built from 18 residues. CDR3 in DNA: TGTGCCAGCAGCCAAGATCTTGCGGGAGGGGTCTCCTACAATGAGCAGTTCTTC. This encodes CASSQDLAGGVSYNEQFF.

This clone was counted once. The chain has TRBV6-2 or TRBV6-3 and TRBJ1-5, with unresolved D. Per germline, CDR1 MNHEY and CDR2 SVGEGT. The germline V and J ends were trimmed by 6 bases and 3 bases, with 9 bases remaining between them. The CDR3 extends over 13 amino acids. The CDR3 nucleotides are TGTGCCAGCAGCCTGCTGGCCAATCAGCCCCAGCATTTT. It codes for CASSLLANQPQHF.

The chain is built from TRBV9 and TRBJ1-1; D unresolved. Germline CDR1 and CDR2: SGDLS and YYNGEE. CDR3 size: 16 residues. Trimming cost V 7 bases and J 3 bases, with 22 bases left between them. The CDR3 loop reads CASSKISPGRHTEAFF. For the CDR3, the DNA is TGTGCCAGCTCGAAAATAAGCCCGGGGAGGCACACTGAAGCTTTCTTT.

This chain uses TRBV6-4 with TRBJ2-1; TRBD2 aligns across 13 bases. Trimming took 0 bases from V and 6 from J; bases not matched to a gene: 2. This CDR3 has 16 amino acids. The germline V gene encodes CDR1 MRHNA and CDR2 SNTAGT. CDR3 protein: CASSDSGLAGSNEQFF. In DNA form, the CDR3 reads TGTGCCAGCAGTGACTCGGGACTAGCGGGAAGCAATGAGCAGTTCTTC.

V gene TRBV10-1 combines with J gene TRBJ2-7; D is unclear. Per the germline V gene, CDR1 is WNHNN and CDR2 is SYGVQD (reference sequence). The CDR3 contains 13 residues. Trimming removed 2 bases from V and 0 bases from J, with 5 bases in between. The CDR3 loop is CASSESSSYEQYF. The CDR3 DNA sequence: TGCGCCAGCAGTGAGAGTAGCTCCTACGAGCAGTACTTC.

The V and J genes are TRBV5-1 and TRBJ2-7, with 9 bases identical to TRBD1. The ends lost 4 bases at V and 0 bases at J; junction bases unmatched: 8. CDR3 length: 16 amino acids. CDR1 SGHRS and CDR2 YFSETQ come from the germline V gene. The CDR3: CASSVWGQGGSYEQYF. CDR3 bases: TGCGCCAGCAGCGTGTGGGGACAGGGCGGCTCCTACGAGCAGTACTTC.

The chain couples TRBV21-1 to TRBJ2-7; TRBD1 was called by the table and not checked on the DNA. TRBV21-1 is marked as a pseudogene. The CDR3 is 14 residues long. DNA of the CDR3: TGTGCCAGCAGCGCCGGGGACAACTACTACGAGCAGTACTTC. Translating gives CASSAGDNYYEQYF.

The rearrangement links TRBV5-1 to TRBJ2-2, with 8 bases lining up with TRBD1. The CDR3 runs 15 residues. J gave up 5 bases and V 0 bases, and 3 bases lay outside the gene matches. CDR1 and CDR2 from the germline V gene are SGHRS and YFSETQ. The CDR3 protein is CASSLARTGTGELFF. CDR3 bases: TGCGCCAGCAGCTTGGCGCGGACAGGGACCGGGGAGCTGTTTTTT.

The CDR3 here is CASRSLRDPLQETQYF. The CDR3 coding sequence is TGTGCCAGCAGGTCTCTCCGGGACCCCCTACAAGAGACCCAGTACTTC. The V gene is TRBV7-2, the J gene TRBJ2-5; D may be TRBD1 or TRBD2 (5 bases each). The germline V and J ends were trimmed by 6 bases and 2 bases, with 19 bases remaining between them. Germline values: CDR1 SGHTA, CDR2 FQGNSA. The CDR3 is made up of 16 amino acids.

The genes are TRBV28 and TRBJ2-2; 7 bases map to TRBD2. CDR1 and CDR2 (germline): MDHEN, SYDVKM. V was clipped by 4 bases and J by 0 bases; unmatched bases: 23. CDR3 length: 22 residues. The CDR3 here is CASSSIDSGTGLRGPNTGELFF. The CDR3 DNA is TGTGCCAGCAGTTCAATCGACAGCGGGACTGGCTTAAGAGGTCCGAACACCGGGGAGCTGTTTTTT.

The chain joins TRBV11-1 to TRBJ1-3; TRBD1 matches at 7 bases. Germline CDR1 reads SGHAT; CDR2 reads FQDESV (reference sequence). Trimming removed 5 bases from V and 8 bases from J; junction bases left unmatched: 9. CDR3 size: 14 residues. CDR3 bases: TGTGCCAGCAGCACCTTTACAGGGGAAGACACCATATATTTT. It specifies CASSTFTGEDTIYF.

For the CDR3, the DNA is TGTGCCAGCAGCTCGAGACAGGGATCCTACAATGAGCAGTTCTTC. It specifies CASSSRQGSYNEQFF. This chain uses TRBV7-9 with TRBJ2-1, with 7 nucleotides matching TRBD1. V shed 4 bases, J shed 1 base, and the junction held 4 bases outside the gene matches. CDR1 is SEHNR, CDR2 FQNEAQ, per germline (reference sequence). This CDR3 is built from 15 residues.

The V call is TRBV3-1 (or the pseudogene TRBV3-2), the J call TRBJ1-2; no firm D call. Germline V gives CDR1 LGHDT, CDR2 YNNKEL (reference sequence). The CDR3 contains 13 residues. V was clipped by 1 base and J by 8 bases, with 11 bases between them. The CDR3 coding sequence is TGTGCCAGCAGCCAAGGACCCCGAGTAGGCTACACCTTC. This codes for CASSQGPRVGYTF.

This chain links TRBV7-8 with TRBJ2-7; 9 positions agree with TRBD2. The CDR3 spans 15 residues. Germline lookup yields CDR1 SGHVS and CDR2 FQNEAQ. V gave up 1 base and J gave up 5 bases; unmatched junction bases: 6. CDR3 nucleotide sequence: TGTGCCAGCAGCTTAGAGCTAGCGGGAAATCACGAGCAGTACTTC. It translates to CASSLELAGNHEQYF.

The CDR3 is CASSLAVGDYEQYF. The DNA of the CDR3 is TGTGCCAGCAGCTTAGCGGTAGGAGACTACGAGCAGTACTTC. The chain combines TRBV7-2 with TRBJ2-7; no reliable D call. Trimming removed 0 bases at V and 3 bases at J, with 9 bases between. The CDR3 runs to 14 residues. CDR1 and CDR2 (germline): SGHTA, FQGNSA.

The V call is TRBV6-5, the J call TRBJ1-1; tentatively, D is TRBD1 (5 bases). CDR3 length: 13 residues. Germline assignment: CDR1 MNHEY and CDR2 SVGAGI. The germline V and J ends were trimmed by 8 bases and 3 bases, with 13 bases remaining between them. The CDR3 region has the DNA TGTGCCAGCGCGAGCAGGGTGGACACTGAAGCTTTCTTT. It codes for CASASRVDTEAFF.

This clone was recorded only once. CDR3 DNA: TGTGCCAGCAGCTGGACAGGGATGGGGGAAGAGACCCAGTACTTC. This sequence encodes CASSWTGMGEETQYF. The chain carries TRBV5-8 and TRBJ2-5; 8 nucleotides align to TRBD1. The CDR3 runs 15 residues. V dropped 3 bases and J dropped 3; count of bases not matched to a gene: 7. Germline values: CDR1 SGHTS, CDR2 YDEGEE.